A selection of T cell receptor beta chains follows, all from one sample in a study of regulatory T cells in long-lasting Graves disease. One entry per CDR3 protein results from TCRdb running MiXCR on the multiplex PCR reads. The data contain 600,000 to 800,000 distinct CDR3 sequences, 25% to 35% of them seen just once; the ten biggest clones take up around 42%. Material: peripheral blood mononuclear cells (PBMCs), obtained when the disease was refractory, from a patient treated with antithyroid drugs. The source of these receptors is a female donor with Graves disease. Each CDR3 is given without its conserved first and last residue. Each record gives: CDR3 protein, V gene.

cdr3_aa: ASSGTDTEAF; v_call: TRBV12-3/TRBV12-4
cdr3_aa: AISDPREPRQGNYGYT; v_call: TRBV10-3
cdr3_aa: ASSPHTDRVNYEQY; v_call: TRBV5-1
cdr3_aa: SVEVRTGNGYT; v_call: TRBV29-1
cdr3_aa: ASSLESLANNQPQH; v_call: TRBV12-3/TRBV12-4
cdr3_aa: ASSLNRRNEQY; v_call: TRBV13
cdr3_aa: AIRAVTGLANTGELF; v_call: TRBV10-3
cdr3_aa: AWTSQGGTEAF; v_call: TRBV30
cdr3_aa: AISESGPGTGVEKLF; v_call: TRBV10-3
cdr3_aa: ASSSIPQNTEAF; v_call: TRBV7-2
cdr3_aa: ASSLAGGGPHFVF; v_call: TRBV7-2
cdr3_aa: ASSWTQGAAATF; v_call: TRBV5-5